This TCR beta chain was recorded in a study of T cell responses to AZD1222 COVID-19 vaccine. On the study more broadly: Second-dose intervals of approximately 4 or approximately 12 weeks were pooled. General study findings and limits: Vaccine-associated CD4 TCRs ranged over spike, dominating at 160-218 and 743-854. Researchers took repertoire samples only after the peak T cell response had come. Donors in the cohort were predominantly white British and more often female, and clonal diversity was possibly underestimated.

The CDR3 spans 14 residues. Germline CDR1 MDHEN, CDR2 SYDVKM. V trimming: 6 bases; J trimming: 0 bases; junction bases outside the gene matches: 3. Generated by immunoSEQ multiplex PCR, the TCRdb table keeps only in-frame clones and is missing some. The sample lists about 150,000 clones, under 95% occurring once. Points on this clone: Its antigen is not identified.

The chain is built from TRBV28 and TRBJ1-1, with 8 bases lining up with TRBD1. The TCR sequence derives from an adult in good health. Sample: peripheral blood, taken on day 0 of AZD1222 vaccination. In DNA, the CDR3 is TGTGCCAGCAGGAGACAGGGGATGAACACTGAAGCTTTCTTT. Its translation: CASRRQGMNTEAFF.